This T cell receptor beta chain was recorded in a study of blood T cell repertoires in COVID-19. At the level of the study: Samples of COVID-19 (acute and convalescent) were obtained from the United States, Italy and Spain. The cDNA or gDNA used as material had been derived from T cells, B-cell-depleted T cells, or PBMCs.

V was trimmed by 4 bases and J by 10 bases, leaving 17 bases between them. The CDR3 runs to 15 residues. CDR1 SGHAT and CDR2 FQNNGV come from the germline V gene. In the original analysis: Estimation of nucleated cell counts was performed using reference gene primer amplification. Sequencing was performed with immunoSEQ multiplex PCR; in TCRdb, only in-frame clones are kept and a portion is missing. Clone size and V and J calls were adopted from that table, with D and trimming inferred from the DNA. The data show 50,000 to 60,000 clones, nearly 90% seen once. The source material was peripheral blood. The sequence derives from a man aged 60-69 years with acute or convalescent COVID-19. The V call is TRBV11-2, the J call TRBJ1-6; D is ambiguous. Written as DNA, the CDR3 is TGTGCCAGCAGCTCAAGCACCCGAGGGAACTCACCCCTCCACTTT. Protein sequence: CASSSSTRGNSPLHF.